Below are 26 T cell receptor beta chains sequenced from a single sample in a study of cytomegalovirus exposure and HLA in healthy donors. Vbeta (60) and Jbeta (13) primers were used in the PCR. The method was immunoSEQ multiplex PCR; TCRdb's version includes in-frame clones alone and lacks a portion of them. The specimen's table records roughly 55,000 clones. Sequencing input: PBMCs. All receptors derive from a man aged 50-60 years in good health and CMV-seropositive.

The chain couples TRBV18 to TRBJ1-2; 11 bases fit TRBD1. In germline, CDR1 is KGHSH, CDR2 LQKENI. The junction had 4 bases not matched to a gene; V was cut back by 1 base and J by 6 bases. There are 15 residues in the CDR3. The chain's CDR3 is CASSPLGQGADGYTF. The CDR3 nucleotides are TGTGCCAGCTCACCACTAGGACAGGGGGCAGATGGCTACACCTTC.

The chain joins TRBV5-1 to TRBJ1-1; 10 bases map to TRBD1. CDR3 length equals 15 residues. V trimming: 0 bases; J trimming: 5 bases; junction bases outside the gene matches: 4. Germline CDR1 SGHRS, CDR2 YFSETQ. DNA for the CDR3: TGCGCCAGCAGCTTGGGGACAGGGGGTAGGACTGAAGCTTTCTTT. Encoded protein: CASSLGTGGRTEAFF. Full variable domain (rest looked up from reference TRBV5-1 and TRBJ1-1): KAGVTQTPRYLIKTRGQQVTLSCSPISGHRSVSWYQQTPGQGLQFLFEYFSETQRNKGNFPGRFSGRQFSNSRSEMNVSTLELGDSALYLCASSLGTGGRTEAFFGQGTRLTVV.

V is TRBV7-8 and J is TRBJ2-7, with TRBD2 matching 16 bases. With 4 bases clipped from V and 5 bases from J, the junction kept 14 bases outside the gene matches. From germline, CDR1 is SGHVS and CDR2 FQNEAQ. This CDR3 contains 19 residues. The CDR3 DNA reads TGTGCCAGCAGCTCCCCCGGGACTAGCGGGAGGGCCAATCCCCACGAGCAGTACTTC. This sequence encodes CASSSPGTSGRANPHEQYF.

J is TRBJ2-7 and V is TRBV7-2, with D possibly TRBD2 on 5 matching bases. This CDR3 has 15 amino acids. The V and J ends lost 5 bases and 6 bases respectively, with 20 bases between them. The germline V gene has CDR1 SGHTA and CDR2 FQGNSA. Here the CDR3 DNA reads TGTGCCAGCAGCAACCCGTCCTTCTCTGGGAGCGAGCAGTACTTC. Its translation is CASSNPSFSGSEQYF.

CDR3 region: CASSLSQGGGETQYF. In DNA, the CDR3 is TGTGCCAGCAGCCTTTCCCAGGGGGGCGGCGAGACCCAGTACTTC. The chain recombines TRBV7-9 with TRBJ2-5; the D gene is possibly TRBD1 (7 bases). V shed 5 bases and J shed 5 bases, with 18 bases lying between them. The V gene's germline CDR1 is SEHNR and CDR2 FQNEAQ (reference sequence). CDR3 length: 15 residues.

J is TRBJ1-3 and V is TRBV4-2; TRBD1 might be the D (5 bases). CDR1 LGHNA and CDR2 YNFKEQ come from the germline V gene. V was cut by 4 bases and J by 4 bases, with 23 bases left in between. The CDR3 is 18 amino acids. CDR3 sequence reads: CASSRIPGLNTAGNTIYF. The DNA for the CDR3 is TGTGCCAGCAGCCGGATCCCGGGACTTAATACGGCGGGAAACACCATATATTTT.

The chain has TRBV19 and TRBJ2-3; TRBD2 matches 8 bases. The CDR3 loop spans 14 amino acids. V lost 6 bases to trimming and J lost 6 bases; unmatched junction nucleotides: 8. The V gene's germline CDR1 is LNHDA and CDR2 SQIVND (reference sequence). The CDR3 bases are TGTGCCAGTAGGGGCGGGAGGCTAAGGGATACGCAGTATTTT. It translates to CASRGGRLRDTQYF.

The gene calls are TRBV27 and TRBJ2-7; 8 bases map to TRBD2. The CDR3 runs to 15 residues. Germline V gene sequence: CDR1 MNHEY, CDR2 SMNVEV (reference sequence). The V and J ends lost 4 bases and 0 bases, in that order; junction bases with no gene match: 5. CDR3 loop: CASSSPSGSSYEQYF. Here the CDR3 DNA reads TGTGCCAGCAGTTCCCCCAGCGGGAGCTCCTACGAGCAGTACTTC.

A remark on this clone: One junction end disagrees with the germline gene, perhaps due to a read error. The CDR3 loop reads CASSLDGRPSNTEDFF. In DNA form, the CDR3 reads TGCGCCAGCAGCTTGGATGGCAGGCCCTCGAACACTGAAGATTTCTTT. The chain is built from TRBV5-1 and TRBJ1-1, with D unresolved. Germline-derived CDR1 and CDR2 are SGHRS and YFSETQ. The CDR3 contains 16 residues.

Comments on this clone: At one end the junction does not follow the germline gene, possibly because of a read error. The chain is built from TRBV7-7 and TRBJ2-5; a possible D gene is TRBD1 (5 bases). This CDR3 region has 14 residues. The germline V gene encodes CDR1 SSHAT and CDR2 FNYEAQ (reference sequence). The CDR3 loop is CASSPRTTQETQYF. CDR3 sequence (DNA): TGTGCTAGCAGCCCCCGGACAACCCAAGAGACCCAGTACTTC. The full variable domain, in which reference TRBV7-7 and TRBJ2-5 provide the parts outside the CDR3, is GAGVSQSPRYKVTKRGQDVTLRCDPISSHATLYWYQQALGQGPEFLTYFNYEAQPDKSGLPSDRFSAERPEGSISTLTIQRTEQRDSAMYRCASSPRTTQETQYFGPGTRLLVL.

The rearrangement joins TRBV4-1 to TRBJ2-5, with TRBD2 identical over 11 bases. Germline-derived CDR1 and CDR2 are MGHRA and YSYEKL. The CDR3 loop spans 14 amino acids. V lost 4 bases to trimming and J lost 4 bases; unmatched junction nucleotides: 2. The CDR3 region is CASSLSGGGETQYF. In DNA, the CDR3 is TGCGCCAGCAGCCTTAGCGGGGGGGGAGAGACCCAGTACTTC.

The gene calls are TRBV5-1 and TRBJ2-7; 9 bases align to TRBD1. Germline V gene lookup returns CDR1 SGHRS and CDR2 YFSETQ. The junction had 4 bases not matched to a gene; V was cut back by 0 bases and J by 3 bases. CDR3 length: 15 amino acids. Written as DNA, the CDR3 is TGCGCCAGCAGCTTGGGGGGACAGGGATTCTACGAGCAGTACTTC. Amino acids: CASSLGGQGFYEQYF.

The chain carries TRBV18 and TRBJ2-1; TRBD1 matches 9 bases. The germline gives CDR1 KGHSH, CDR2 LQKENI. CDR3 length: 15 amino acids. V was clipped by 6 bases and J by 7 bases; unmatched bases: 10. CDR3 amino acids: CASSPGTGLGNEQFF. The CDR3 DNA reads as TGTGCCAGCTCTCCCGGGACAGGGTTGGGTAATGAGCAGTTCTTC.

The gene calls are TRBV18 and TRBJ1-3; weak D call: TRBD1 (6 bases). With 6 bases removed from V and 0 bases from J, the gap between germline ends came to 15 bases. The CDR3 runs to 16 residues. CDR1 is KGHSH and CDR2 is LQKENI in the germline V gene. The CDR3 DNA reads TGTGCCAGCTCGCCCGAGACAGGTCCCTCTGGAAACACCATATATTTT. This codes for CASSPETGPSGNTIYF.

The J gene is TRBJ2-5, the V gene TRBV29-1, with TRBD1 identical over 8 bases. From germline, CDR1 is SQVTM and CDR2 ANQGSEA. V shed 0 bases and J 5 bases; nucleotides not matched to a gene: 5. The CDR3 length is 14 residues. This chain's CDR3 is CSVEDPGGTETQYF. Written as DNA, the CDR3 is TGCAGCGTTGAAGATCCAGGGGGCACGGAGACCCAGTACTTC.

The chain has TRBV6-5 and TRBJ1-2; 8 nucleotides align to TRBD1. The CDR3 consists of 15 residues. The trim removed 0 bases at V and 0 bases at J, leaving 0 bases unmatched. Germline V gene sequence: CDR1 MNHEY, CDR2 SVGAGI. For the CDR3, the DNA is TGTGCCAGCAGTTACTCGACAGGGGCTAACTATGGCTACACCTTC. Its translation: CASSYSTGANYGYTF.

The rearrangement links TRBV7-2 to TRBJ2-1; 15 bases fit TRBD2. After removal of 0 bases from V and 7 bases from J, the junction contained 1 base not matched to a gene. The germline gives CDR1 SGHTA, CDR2 FQGNSA. The CDR3 contains 16 residues. CDR3 DNA sequence: TGTGCCAGCAGCTTAGCGGGGACTAGCGGGAGGAATGAGCAGTTCTTC. It encodes CASSLAGTSGRNEQFF.

V and J are TRBV7-2 and TRBJ1-1, with unresolved D. CDR1 and CDR2 from the germline V gene are SGHTA and FQGNSA. The CDR3 is 15 residues long. The V and J ends lost 1 base and 0 bases respectively, with 9 bases between them. CDR3 sequence (DNA): TGTGCCAGCAGCTTAGACCCCAGTATGAACACTGAAGCTTTCTTT. This sequence encodes CASSLDPSMNTEAFF.

This rearrangement joins TRBV10-1 to TRBJ2-1, with 8 bases that match TRBD2. The CDR3 has 12 residues. CDR1 and CDR2 (germline): WNHNN, SYGVQD (reference sequence). V was clipped by 11 bases and J by 4 bases; unmatched bases: 4. The CDR3: CAGREGYNEQFF. The CDR3, as DNA: TGCGCCGGCCGGGAGGGATACAATGAGCAGTTCTTC.

With regard to this clone: The junction differs from germline at one of its ends, possibly a read error. This rearrangement joins TRBV7-7 to TRBJ2-7; 8 bases align to TRBD2. Germline assignment: CDR1 SSHAT and CDR2 FNYEAQ (reference sequence). The CDR3 length is 16 residues. The CDR3 sequence is CASRLGRAGATYEQYF. The CDR3, as DNA: TGTGCTAGCAGGTTAGGTAGAGCGGGAGCCACCTACGAGCAGTACTTC. Looking up the rest from reference TRBV7-7 and TRBJ2-7 gives the full variable domain: GAGVSQSPRYKVTKRGQDVTLRCDPISSHATLYWYQQALGQGPEFLTYFNYEAQPDKSGLPSDRFSAERPEGSISTLTIQRTEQRDSAMYRCASRLGRAGATYEQYFGPGTRLTVT.

V is TRBV7-9 and J is TRBJ1-2; D gene uncertain. V was trimmed by 5 bases and J by 3 bases, leaving 10 bases between them. CDR3 length: 13 residues. Germline CDR1 reads SEHNR; CDR2 reads FQNEAQ (reference sequence). In nucleotides, the CDR3 is TGTGCCAGCAGCCCCCGCAGCGACTATGGCTACACCTTC. Amino acid sequence: CASSPRSDYGYTF.

V is TRBV19 and J is TRBJ2-7; 7 nucleotides agree with TRBD2. Germline CDR1 and CDR2: LNHDA and SQIVND (reference sequence). The J segment lost 1 base and the V segment lost 3 bases, leaving 3 bases of the junction unmatched. The CDR3 is 14 residues long. CDR3: CASSMSSGSYEQYF. CDR3 nucleotides: TGTGCCAGTAGTATGTCTAGCGGATCCTACGAGCAGTACTTC.

Points on this clone: The same CDR3 arises from other DNA sequences in this sample as well. The chain employs TRBV29-1 and TRBJ2-7; 7 nucleotides agree with TRBD1. V lost 4 bases and J lost 2; bases outside the gene matches: 2. Germline CDR1 and CDR2: SQVTM and ANQGSEA. The CDR3 is 12 amino acids. The CDR3 reads CSVGQGTYEQYF. The CDR3 DNA follows: TGCAGCGTTGGACAGGGAACCTACGAGCAGTACTTC.

V and J are TRBV4-3 and TRBJ1-5; 12 bases agree with TRBD1. Trimming took 1 base from V and 2 from J; bases not matched to a gene: 9. The CDR3 loop spans 19 amino acids. Germline lookup yields CDR1 LGHNA and CDR2 YSLEER. The CDR3 DNA is TGCGCCAGCAGCCAAGGTCCGGGACAGGGGGCAAATGGCAATCAGCCCCAGCATTTT. Protein product: CASSQGPGQGANGNQPQHF.

CDR3 nucleotide sequence: TGTGCCAGCAGCTTATCCCGGCGGAGCAATCAGCCCCAGCATTTT. Its protein product is CASSLSRRSNQPQHF. The rearrangement links TRBV7-8 to TRBJ1-5; D call uncertain. The germline V and J ends were trimmed by 2 bases and 1 base, with 9 bases remaining between them. This CDR3 has 15 residues. Germline V gene data show CDR1 as SGHVS and CDR2 as FQNEAQ.

The rearrangement links TRBV4-2 to TRBJ1-4; tentative D call: TRBD1 (5 bases). Germline V gene data show CDR1 as LGHNA and CDR2 as YNFKEQ. The CDR3 totals 16 residues. V lost 5 bases, J lost 3 bases, and 16 bases lay in between. CDR3 sequence (DNA): TGTGCCAGCAGCAATAGGCCCCAAGGGGCTAATGAAAAACTGTTTTTT. Its translation is CASSNRPQGANEKLFF.